These 15 T cell receptor beta chains were sequenced from one sample in a study of cytomegalovirus exposure and HLA in healthy donors. Primers for the PCR totalled 60 Vbeta and 13 Jbeta. Sequencing was performed with immunoSEQ multiplex PCR; in TCRdb, only in-frame clones are kept and a portion is missing. The sample contains 100,000 to 150,000 clones, about 70% of which appear only once. Sequenced input: PBMCs. The origin of the receptors is a woman between 40 and 50 years old in good health and CMV-seropositive.

The chain combines TRBV5-4 with TRBJ1-6; 7 nucleotides align to TRBD1. The germline V gene encodes CDR1 SGHNT and CDR2 YYREEE (reference sequence). V shed 1 base and J 8 bases; nucleotides not matched to a gene: 3. This CDR3 contains 14 residues. CDR3 sequence: CASSLTQGDSPLHF. CDR3 in DNA: TGTGCCAGCAGCTTGACTCAGGGGGATTCACCCCTCCACTTT.

The chain recombines TRBV7-2 with TRBJ1-4; tentative D call: TRBD1 (5 bases). Germline CDR1 is SGHTA and CDR2 is FQGNSA. Trimming stripped 5 bases from V and 0 bases from J, with 10 bases between. There are 15 residues in the CDR3. The CDR3 spells CASSPVTATNEKLFF. Written as DNA, the CDR3 is TGTGCCAGCAGCCCGGTGACAGCAACTAATGAAAAACTGTTTTTT.

The chain employs TRBV4-1 and TRBJ1-1, with D tentatively TRBD1 (5 bases). V was clipped by 5 bases and J by 0 bases, with 13 bases between them. CDR3 size: 15 residues. CDR1 MGHRA and CDR2 YSYEKL come from the germline V gene. CDR3 sequence: CASSAMQGVNTEAFF. The CDR3 bases are TGCGCCAGCAGCGCTATGCAAGGGGTGAACACTGAAGCTTTCTTT.

Of note for this clone: A read error may produce the germline difference seen at one junction end. The rearrangement uses TRBV6-1 and TRBJ1-5; D ambiguous. Germline V lookup: CDR1 MNHNS, CDR2 SASEGT. The CDR3 sequence is 16 residues long. As DNA, the CDR3 is TGTGGCAGCAGTGACCCGGGCGGGGTAAGGAATCAGCCCCAGCATTTT. Translating gives CGSSDPGGVRNQPQHF.

Concerning this clone: One end of the junction is discordant with germline, which a read error may explain. The chain couples TRBV30 to TRBJ1-2, with TRBD1 identical over 8 bases. CDR1 and CDR2 from the germline V gene are GTSNPN and SVGIG (reference sequence). CDR3 length: 19 residues. The CDR3, as DNA: TGTGCCTGGCGAAGCAGGGGGCCCAAGCGAGAGCAGAGGTTATATGACTACACCTTC. It encodes CAWRSRGPKREQRLYDYTF.

There are a few counts of this clone. The V and J genes are TRBV6-6 and TRBJ1-1; D might be TRBD1 (5 bases). CDR3 length: 13 residues. CDR1 MNHNY and CDR2 SVGAGI come from the germline V gene (reference sequence). V was pared by 8 bases and J by 0 bases, with 10 bases between. The CDR3 loop reads CASAGHMNTEAFF. In nucleotides, the CDR3 is TGTGCCAGCGCCGGACATATGAACACTGAAGCTTTCTTT.

The rearrangement uses TRBV2 and TRBJ1-5; D perhaps matches TRBD1 (5 bases). Trimming shortened V by 8 bases and J by 7 bases, and 12 bases separated the two germline ends. The CDR3 has 12 amino acids. The germline CDR1 and CDR2 sequences are SNHLY and FYNNEI. CDR3 protein: CASWRGGQPQHF. The CDR3 bases are TGTGCCAGCTGGCGCGGGGGACAGCCCCAGCATTTT.

The V call is TRBV27, the J call TRBJ2-6; D perhaps matches TRBD1 (6 bases). This CDR3 comprises 15 residues. The germline V gene encodes CDR1 MNHEY and CDR2 SMNVEV (reference sequence). Trimming left V 8 bases short and J 2 bases short, with 13 bases between. The CDR3 DNA is TGTGCCAGCGCCTCACAGGGTGCTGGGGCCAACGTCCTGACTTTC. This gives the protein CASASQGAGANVLTF. The entire variable domain, with the rest obtained from reference TRBV27 and TRBJ2-6, is as follows: EAQVTQNPRYLITVTGKKLTVTCSQNMNHEYMSWYRQDPGLGLRQIYYSMNVEVTDKGDVPEGYKVSRKEKRNFPLILESPSPNQTSLYFCASASQGAGANVLTFGAGSRLTVL.

This clone was recorded only once. The V call is TRBV5-1, the J call TRBJ2-3; 11 positions agree with TRBD2. V dropped 4 bases and J dropped 1; count of bases not matched to a gene: 8. The CDR3 loop spans 17 amino acids. Germline V CDR1 and CDR2: SGHRS, YFSETQ. CDR3 bases: TGCGCCAGCAGCAGATCACTAGCGGGAGTACGCACAGATACGCAGTATTTT. This gives the protein CASSRSLAGVRTDTQYF.

The rearrangement links TRBV7-2 to TRBJ1-2; a possible D gene is TRBD1 (5 bases). V dropped 8 bases and J dropped 4 bases, with 17 bases sitting between them. CDR1 and CDR2 from the germline V gene are SGHTA and FQGNSA. The CDR3 spans 14 residues. Here the CDR3 reads CASDVGGEVYGYTF. As DNA, the CDR3 is TGTGCCAGCGACGTCGGGGGAGAAGTCTATGGCTACACCTTC.

DNA of the CDR3: TGTGCCAGCAGCTCTCCCCCTAGGGGGTCGAACACTGAAGCTTTCTTT. Translation: CASSSPPRGSNTEAFF. The rearrangement links TRBV7-9 to TRBJ1-1, with a possible D match to TRBD1 (6 bases). There are 16 residues in the CDR3. V was clipped by 4 bases and J by 1 base, with 16 bases between them. From germline, CDR1 is SEHNR and CDR2 FQNEAQ (reference sequence).

V usage is TRBV19 and J usage is TRBJ1-5, with 8 bases that match TRBD1. The CDR3 spans 16 residues. Germline V gene data show CDR1 as LNHDA and CDR2 as SQIVND (reference sequence). V shed 5 bases, J shed 6 bases, and the junction held 12 bases outside the gene matches. CDR3 region: CASSLSGGRSLQPQHF. CDR3 coding DNA: TGTGCCAGTAGTCTCTCAGGGGGCCGCTCTCTTCAGCCCCAGCATTTT.

For the CDR3, the DNA is TGTGCCAGTAGTATCACAGGGGGCGCAACAGATACGCAGTATTTT. Protein: CASSITGGATDTQYF. This rearrangement joins TRBV19 to TRBJ2-3; the match to TRBD1 covers 9 bases. The CDR3 length is 15 residues. Trimming took 3 bases from V and 3 from J; bases not matched to a gene: 4. Germline loops: CDR1 LNHDA, CDR2 SQIVND (reference sequence).

The chain joins TRBV28 to TRBJ1-6; a possible D gene is TRBD1 (6 bases). The V end was cut by 2 bases, the J end by 5 bases, with 10 bases between. Germline CDR1 and CDR2: MDHEN and SYDVKM. The CDR3 contains 15 residues. This CDR3 reads CASSLQGLNNSPLHF. CDR3 DNA: TGTGCCAGCAGTTTACAGGGGTTAAATAATTCACCCCTCCACTTT.

V gene TRBV27 combines with J gene TRBJ1-2; TRBD1 matches 9 bases. The J segment lost 3 bases and the V segment lost 9 bases, leaving 14 bases of the junction unmatched. The CDR3 loop spans 16 amino acids. The germline V gene has CDR1 MNHEY and CDR2 SMNVEV (reference sequence). CDR3 region: CARVHQPRDRDYGYTF. The DNA for the CDR3 is TGTGCCAGAGTCCACCAACCCCGGGACAGGGACTATGGCTACACCTTC.